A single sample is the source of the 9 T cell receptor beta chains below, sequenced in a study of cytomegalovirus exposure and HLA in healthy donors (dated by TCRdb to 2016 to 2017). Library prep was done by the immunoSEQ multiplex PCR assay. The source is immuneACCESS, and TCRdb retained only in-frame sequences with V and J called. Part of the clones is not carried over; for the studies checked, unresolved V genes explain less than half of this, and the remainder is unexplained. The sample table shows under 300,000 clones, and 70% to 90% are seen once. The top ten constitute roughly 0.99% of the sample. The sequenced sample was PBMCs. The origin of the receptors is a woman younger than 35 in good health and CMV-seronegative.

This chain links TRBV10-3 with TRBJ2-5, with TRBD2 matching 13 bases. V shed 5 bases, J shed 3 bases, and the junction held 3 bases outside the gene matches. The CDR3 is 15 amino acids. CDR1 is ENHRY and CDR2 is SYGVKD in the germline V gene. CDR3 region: CAISRLAGGEETQYF. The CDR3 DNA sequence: TGTGCCATCAGTAGACTAGCGGGGGGTGAAGAGACCCAGTACTTC.

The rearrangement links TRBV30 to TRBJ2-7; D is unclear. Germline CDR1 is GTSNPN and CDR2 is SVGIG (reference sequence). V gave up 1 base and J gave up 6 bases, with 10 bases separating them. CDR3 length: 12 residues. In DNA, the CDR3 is TGTGCCTGGAGTGCTACGAGCCGCGAGCAGTACTTC. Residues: CAWSATSREQYF.

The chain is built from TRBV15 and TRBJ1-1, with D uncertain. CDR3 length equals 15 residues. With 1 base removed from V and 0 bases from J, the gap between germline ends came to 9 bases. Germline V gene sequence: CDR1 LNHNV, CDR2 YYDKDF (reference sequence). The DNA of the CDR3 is TGTGCCACCAGCAGAGTCACGGTCATGAACACTGAAGCTTTCTTT. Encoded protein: CATSRVTVMNTEAFF.

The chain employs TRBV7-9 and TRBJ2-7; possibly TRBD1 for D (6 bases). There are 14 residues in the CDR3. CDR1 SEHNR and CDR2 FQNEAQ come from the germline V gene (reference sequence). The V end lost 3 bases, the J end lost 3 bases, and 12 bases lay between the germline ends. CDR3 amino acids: CASSFHAGDYEQYF. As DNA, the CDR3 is TGTGCCAGCAGCTTCCACGCAGGGGACTACGAGCAGTACTTC.

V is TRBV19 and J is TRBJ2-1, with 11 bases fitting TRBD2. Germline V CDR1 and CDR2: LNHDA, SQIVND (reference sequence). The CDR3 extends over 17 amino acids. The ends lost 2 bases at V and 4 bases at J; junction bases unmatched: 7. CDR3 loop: CASSILAGTSGYNEQFF. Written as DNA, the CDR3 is TGTGCCAGTAGTATACTGGCCGGGACTAGCGGATACAATGAGCAGTTCTTC.

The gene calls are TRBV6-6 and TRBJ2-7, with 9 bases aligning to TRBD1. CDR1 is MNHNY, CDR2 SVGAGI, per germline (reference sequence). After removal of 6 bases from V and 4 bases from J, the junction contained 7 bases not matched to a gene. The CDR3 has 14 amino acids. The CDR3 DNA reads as TGTGCCAGCAGGCCAAGACAGGGGGTGTACGAGCAGTACTTC. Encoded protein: CASRPRQGVYEQYF.

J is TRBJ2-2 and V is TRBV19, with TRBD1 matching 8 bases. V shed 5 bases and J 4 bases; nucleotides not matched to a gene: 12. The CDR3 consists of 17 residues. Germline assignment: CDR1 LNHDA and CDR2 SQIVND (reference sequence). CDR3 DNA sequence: TGTGCCAGTAGTGCCCGACAGGGGAGAATCGGCACCGGGGAGCTGTTTTTT. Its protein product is CASSARQGRIGTGELFF.

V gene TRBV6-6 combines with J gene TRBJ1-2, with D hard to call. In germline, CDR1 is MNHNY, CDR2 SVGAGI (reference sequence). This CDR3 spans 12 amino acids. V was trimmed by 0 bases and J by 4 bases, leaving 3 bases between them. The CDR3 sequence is CASSYSSYGYTF. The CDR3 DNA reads TGTGCCAGCAGTTACTCTAGCTATGGCTACACCTTC.

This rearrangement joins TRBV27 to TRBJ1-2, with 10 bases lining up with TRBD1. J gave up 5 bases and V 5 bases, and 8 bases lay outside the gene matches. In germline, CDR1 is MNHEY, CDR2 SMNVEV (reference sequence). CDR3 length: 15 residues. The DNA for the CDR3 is TGTGCCAGCAGTCCGGGACAGGGGTTGCGATATGGCTACACCTTC. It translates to CASSPGQGLRYGYTF.